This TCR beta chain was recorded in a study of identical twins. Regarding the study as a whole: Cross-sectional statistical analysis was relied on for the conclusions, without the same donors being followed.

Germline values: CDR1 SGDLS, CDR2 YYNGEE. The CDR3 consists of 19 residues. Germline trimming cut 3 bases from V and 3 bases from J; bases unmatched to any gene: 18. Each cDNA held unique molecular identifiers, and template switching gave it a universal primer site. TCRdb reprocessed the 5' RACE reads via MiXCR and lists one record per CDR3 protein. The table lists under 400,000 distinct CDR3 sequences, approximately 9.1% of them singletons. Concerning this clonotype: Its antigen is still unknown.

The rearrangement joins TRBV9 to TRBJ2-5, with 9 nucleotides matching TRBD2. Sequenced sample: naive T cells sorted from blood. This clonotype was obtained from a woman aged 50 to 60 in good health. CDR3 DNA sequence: TGTGCCAGCAGCGCCGGGGTCGGACTAGCGAGGGAGATGAAAGAGACCCAGTACTTC. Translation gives CASSAGVGLAREMKETQYF. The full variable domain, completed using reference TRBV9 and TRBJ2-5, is DSGVTQTPKHLITATGQRVTLRCSPRSGDLSVYWYQQSLDQGLQFLIQYYNGEERAKGNILERFSAQQFPDLHSELNLSSLELGDSALYFCASSAGVGLAREMKETQYFGPGTRLLVL.